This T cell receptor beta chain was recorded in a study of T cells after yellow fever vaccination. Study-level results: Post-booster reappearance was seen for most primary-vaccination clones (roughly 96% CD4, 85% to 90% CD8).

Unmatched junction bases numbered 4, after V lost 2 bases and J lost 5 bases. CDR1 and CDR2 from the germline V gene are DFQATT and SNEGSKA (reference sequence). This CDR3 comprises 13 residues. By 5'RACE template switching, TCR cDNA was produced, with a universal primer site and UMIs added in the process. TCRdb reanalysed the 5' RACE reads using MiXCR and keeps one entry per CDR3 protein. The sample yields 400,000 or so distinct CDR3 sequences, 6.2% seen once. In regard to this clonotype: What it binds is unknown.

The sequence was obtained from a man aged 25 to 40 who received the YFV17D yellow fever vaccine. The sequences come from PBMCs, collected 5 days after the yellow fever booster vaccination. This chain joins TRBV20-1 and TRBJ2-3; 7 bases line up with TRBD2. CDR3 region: CSARTGGRDTQYF. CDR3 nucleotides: TGCAGTGCTAGAACGGGGGGACGAGATACGCAGTATTTT.